The 22 T cell receptor beta chains given below trace back to one sample, sequenced in a study of shared clonotypes between healthy human individuals. Sequencing was performed with immunoSEQ multiplex PCR; in TCRdb, only in-frame clones are kept and a portion is missing. Found here are more than 2,000,000 clones, 90% to 95% of them singletons; the top ten hold around 0.15%. The source material was naive CD4+ T cells sorted from blood. The subset was: CD45RA+ positively selected. Receptors originate from a man aged 18 to 30 in good health.

The chain employs TRBV11-2 and TRBJ1-6, with TRBD1 identical over 10 bases. V lost 5 bases to trimming and J lost 10 bases; unmatched junction nucleotides: 11. Looked up from germline, CDR1 is SGHAT and CDR2 is FQNNGV. This CDR3 spans 16 amino acids. CDR3 region: CASSDRDRGWRSPLHF. Written as DNA, the CDR3 is TGTGCCAGCAGCGACCGGGACAGGGGATGGCGGTCACCCCTCCACTTT.

This chain connects TRBV2 to TRBJ1-5; D is uncertain. The CDR3 extends over 14 amino acids. Germline values: CDR1 SNHLY, CDR2 FYNNEI. The V gene lost 1 base and the J gene lost 4 bases, with 8 bases spanning the gap. Here the CDR3 reads CASSEVAVNQPQHF. In DNA, the CDR3 is TGTGCCAGCAGTGAAGTGGCAGTTAATCAGCCCCAGCATTTT.

The rearrangement joins TRBV11-3 to TRBJ2-2; 9 bases line up with TRBD1. The J segment lost 1 base and the V segment lost 8 bases, leaving 5 bases of the junction unmatched. The length of the CDR3 is 15 residues. Per germline, CDR1 SGHNT and CDR2 YENEEA. CDR3 sequence: CASQAGQGNTGELFF. In DNA, the CDR3 is TGTGCCAGCCAGGCGGGACAGGGGAACACCGGGGAGCTGTTTTTT.

In this sample, this clone turned up once. Additional DNA sequences in this sample encode the identical CDR3. V usage is TRBV5-4 and J usage is TRBJ2-1; D gene ambiguous. The CDR3 covers 15 residues. Germline-derived CDR1 and CDR2 are SGHNT and YYREEE (reference sequence). The V gene lost 4 bases and the J gene lost 0 bases, with 11 bases spanning the gap. CDR3 loop: CASSLDRSSYNEQFF. The DNA for the CDR3 is TGTGCCAGCAGCCTAGACCGGAGCTCCTACAATGAGCAGTTCTTC.

About this clone itself: This specimen includes other DNA sequences encoding the same CDR3. V and J are TRBV5-1 and TRBJ2-7; 7 nucleotides agree with TRBD1. With V trimmed by 1 base and J by 0 bases, 4 bases remained unmatched. The CDR3 sequence is 15 residues long. Germline V gene data show CDR1 as SGHRS and CDR2 as YFSETQ. This chain's CDR3 is CASSLLGQSSYEQYF. CDR3 DNA sequence: TGCGCCAGCAGCTTGTTGGGACAGAGCTCCTACGAGCAGTACTTC.

V usage is TRBV6-1 and J usage is TRBJ2-7; no clear D. Germline assignment: CDR1 MNHNS and CDR2 SASEGT. Trimming removed 6 bases at V and 2 bases at J, with 11 bases between. This CDR3 is 13 amino acids long. The CDR3 protein is CASSPRLAYEQYF. The CDR3 bases are TGTGCCAGCAGCCCTCGGCTGGCCTACGAGCAGTACTTC.

CDR3 DNA: TGTGCCAGTAGTATAGCGGGTTCGGCAGACTACCACTACGAGCAGTACTTC. As protein: CASSIAGSADYHYEQYF. The chain uses TRBV19 and TRBJ2-7, with a weak D call TRBD2 (5 bases). V was trimmed by 1 base and J by 3 bases, leaving 19 bases between them. This CDR3 spans 17 amino acids. The germline V gene has CDR1 LNHDA and CDR2 SQIVND (reference sequence).

This clone was observed once. Other nucleotide sequences in the sample specify the same CDR3. V gene TRBV10-3 combines with J gene TRBJ2-7, with a possible D match to TRBD1 (5 bases). CDR3 size: 12 residues. V lost 4 bases to trimming and J lost 5 bases, with 9 bases between them. Germline lookup yields CDR1 ENHRY and CDR2 SYGVKD. The CDR3 is CAISGRADEQYF. In nucleotides, the CDR3 is TGTGCCATCAGTGGCAGGGCAGACGAGCAGTACTTC.

The rearrangement uses TRBV19 and TRBJ1-5; TRBD1 agrees at 10 bases. V trimming: 6 bases; J trimming: 3 bases; junction bases outside the gene matches: 8. This CDR3 is 16 amino acids long. CDR1 LNHDA and CDR2 SQIVND come from the germline V gene (reference sequence). CDR3 nucleotide sequence: TGTGCCAGTAGGGTAACGGGACAGGGGAACAATCAGCCCCAGCATTTT. It translates to CASRVTGQGNNQPQHF.

Comments on this clone: Other DNA sequences in this specimen translate into the identical CDR3. V gene TRBV6-5 combines with J gene TRBJ2-1; 9 positions match TRBD2. V gave up 0 bases and J gave up 7 bases; unmatched junction bases: 7. CDR1 and CDR2 (germline): MNHEY, SVGAGI. This CDR3 is 16 amino acids long. The CDR3 sequence: CASSYSGGRAGNEQFF. The CDR3 bases are TGTGCCAGCAGTTACTCTGGCGGGAGGGCCGGGAATGAGCAGTTCTTC.

This clone has more than one count but fewer than ten. Different DNA sequences within this sample yield the same CDR3. The rearrangement links TRBV6-5 to TRBJ1-2; maybe TRBD1 (5 bases). This CDR3 has 13 residues. CDR1 and CDR2 from the germline V gene are MNHEY and SVGAGI. Trimming took 6 bases from V and 0 from J, leaving 8 bases between them. CDR3 sequence: CASRQGANYGYTF. Here the CDR3 DNA reads TGTGCCAGCAGGCAGGGAGCTAACTATGGCTACACCTTC.

This clone occurred once. The gene calls are TRBV7-9 and TRBJ2-2; TRBD1 matches 7 bases. Germline assignment: CDR1 SEHNR and CDR2 FQNEAQ (reference sequence). The CDR3 consists of 17 residues. The ends lost 1 base at V and 7 bases at J; junction bases unmatched: 12. DNA for the CDR3: TGTGCCAGCAGCTTAGTTCTCGTTCAGGGGGTCGGCGGGGAGCTGTTTTTT. The encoded protein is CASSLVLVQGVGGELFF.

Only one count was recorded for this clone. The V gene is TRBV6-5, the J gene TRBJ2-7, with TRBD2 matching over 7 bases. The J segment lost 4 bases and the V segment lost 10 bases, leaving 10 bases of the junction unmatched. From germline, CDR1 is MNHEY and CDR2 SVGAGI. The CDR3 is made up of 13 amino acids. For the CDR3, the DNA is TGTGCCACCCAGGGAGGGGCTGGGTACGAGCAGTACTTC. Amino acids: CATQGGAGYEQYF.

The chain uses TRBV30 and TRBJ1-2; no firm D call. The CDR3 length is 11 residues. Deletions cut 3 bases from V and 7 bases from J, with 9 bases between. The germline V gene has CDR1 GTSNPN and CDR2 SVGIG (reference sequence). CDR3 residues: CAWSSTRGYTF. The CDR3 DNA is TGTGCCTGGAGCTCAACCCGTGGCTACACCTTC.

The V call is TRBV19, the J call TRBJ1-5; 10 bases agree with TRBD1. J gave up 7 bases and V 6 bases, and 9 bases lay outside the gene matches. This CDR3 region has 15 residues. From germline, CDR1 is LNHDA and CDR2 SQIVND (reference sequence). CDR3 loop: CASSETGGPSQPQHF. As DNA, the CDR3 is TGTGCCAGTAGCGAGACAGGGGGCCCCAGCCAGCCCCAGCATTTT.

This chain joins TRBV5-5 and TRBJ2-2; the match to TRBD2 covers 8 bases. The CDR3 covers 18 residues. Germline assignment: CDR1 SGHKS and CDR2 YYEKEE (reference sequence). J gave up 5 bases and V 4 bases, and 16 bases lay outside the gene matches. CDR3 in amino acids: CASSIVGRSGRRTGELFF. CDR3 DNA: TGTGCCAGCAGCATAGTCGGACGGAGCGGGAGACGGACCGGGGAGCTGTTTTTT.

The chain combines TRBV11-1 with TRBJ1-1; D remains ambiguous. The V and J ends lost 5 bases and 4 bases respectively, with 14 bases between them. CDR1 SGHAT and CDR2 FQDESV come from the germline V gene (reference sequence). There are 14 residues in the CDR3. Here the CDR3 reads CASSPEGWGTEAFF. DNA of the CDR3: TGTGCCAGCAGCCCAGAAGGGTGGGGCACTGAAGCTTTCTTT.

This clone appeared once. V gene TRBV19 combines with J gene TRBJ2-1; tentatively, D is TRBD2 (6 bases). Germline lookup yields CDR1 LNHDA and CDR2 SQIVND (reference sequence). Trimming removed 5 bases from V and 7 bases from J, with 15 bases in between. There are 14 residues in the CDR3. CDR3 loop: CASSGRDPVNEQFF. CDR3 nucleotide sequence: TGTGCCAGTAGTGGGCGGGACCCCGTGAATGAGCAGTTCTTC.

The genes are TRBV10-2 and TRBJ2-7; 9 nucleotides match TRBD2. Trimming removed 6 bases from V and 2 bases from J; junction bases left unmatched: 5. The CDR3 is made up of 14 amino acids. Germline lookup yields CDR1 WSHSY and CDR2 SAAADI. The CDR3 sequence: CASRVAGETYEQYF. In DNA form, the CDR3 reads TGCGCCAGCAGAGTAGCGGGAGAGACCTACGAGCAGTACTTC.

The chain links TRBV6-6 to TRBJ1-1, with 9 bases identical to TRBD1. The CDR3 loop spans 15 amino acids. V lost 5 bases to trimming and J lost 1 base; unmatched junction nucleotides: 5. Germline CDR1 and CDR2: MNHNY and SVGAGI (reference sequence). CDR3 amino acids: CASSDRGGKNTEAFF. The CDR3 coding sequence is TGTGCCAGCAGTGACAGGGGGGGGAAGAACACTGAAGCTTTCTTT.

This chain uses TRBV18 with TRBJ2-7; a weak D match, TRBD1 (5 bases). Trimming cost V 2 bases and J 2 bases, with 10 bases left between them. The germline gives CDR1 KGHSH, CDR2 LQKENI. CDR3 length: 14 residues. In nucleotides, the CDR3 is TGTGCCAGCTCACCAGGGGCCGGCCCCTACGAGCAGTACTTC. It translates to CASSPGAGPYEQYF. The full variable domain, completed using reference TRBV18 and TRBJ2-7, is NAGVMQNPRHLVRRRGQEARLRCSPMKGHSHVYWYRQLPEEGLKFMVYLQKENIIDESGMPKERFSAEFPKEGPSILRIQQVVRGDSAAYFCASSPGAGPYEQYFGPGTRLTVT.

V gene TRBV9 combines with J gene TRBJ2-3; possibly TRBD1 or TRBD2 for D (6 bases each). Trimming took 0 bases from V and 1 from J, leaving 12 bases between them. Germline V gene data show CDR1 as SGDLS and CDR2 as YYNGEE. The CDR3 is made up of 16 amino acids. CDR3 nucleotides: TGTGCCAGCAGCGTAGAGGGGGGACCTGGCACAGATACGCAGTATTTT. Protein product: CASSVEGGPGTDTQYF.